Listed below are T cell receptor beta chains from one sample, sequenced in a study of shared clonotypes between healthy human individuals. TCRdb's copy holds only in-frame clones and misses some; the assay was immunoSEQ multiplex PCR. In the table there are about 2.1 million clones, around 93% of which are singletons. The sequenced sample was naive CD8+ T cells from PBMCs. The source of these receptors is a man younger than 35 in good health. Some clones in this sample may be carry-over from other donors' samples. The CDR3 runs from the conserved cysteine through the conserved F or W. The D gene is left open where the match is weak. Expanded clones are given a class, and other clones once, few, many or no size at all.

cdr3_aa: CASSHYGTPDGEQYF
cdr3_nt: TGCGCCAGCAGCCACTATGGGACACCTGACGGCGAGCAGTACTTC
j_call: TRBJ2-7
d_call: .
clone_size: .
v_call: TRBV4-3

cdr3_aa: CASSLGPGTGYNEQFF
cdr3_nt: TGTGCCAGCAGCTTAGGTCCCGGGACAGGGTACAATGAGCAGTTCTTC
j_call: TRBJ2-1
d_call: TRBD1
clone_size: .
v_call: TRBV11-2

cdr3_aa: CASSLKTGSHEQYF
cdr3_nt: TGTGCCAGCAGCTTAAAGACAGGGAGCCACGAGCAGTACTTC
j_call: TRBJ2-7
d_call: TRBD1
clone_size: .
v_call: TRBV7-9

cdr3_aa: CASSLGTSRTDTQYF
cdr3_nt: TGTGCCAGCAGCTTGGGGACCAGTCGCACAGATACGCAGTATTTT
j_call: TRBJ2-3
d_call: .
clone_size: .
v_call: TRBV7-3

cdr3_aa: CASSLGVNEQFF
cdr3_nt: TGTGCCAGCAGCTTAGGAGTAAATGAGCAGTTCTTC
j_call: TRBJ2-1
d_call: .
clone_size: once
v_call: TRBV7-9

cdr3_aa: CASSSLDNYEQYF
cdr3_nt: TGTGCCAGCAGCTCATTGGACAACTACGAGCAGTACTTC
j_call: TRBJ2-7
d_call: .
clone_size: .
v_call: TRBV7-9

cdr3_aa: CASSYLGQGAHEQYF
cdr3_nt: TGTGCCAGCAGTTACTTGGGACAGGGGGCCCACGAGCAGTACTTC
j_call: TRBJ2-7
d_call: TRBD1
clone_size: .
v_call: TRBV6-6

cdr3_aa: CATSRIKTGVEQYF
cdr3_nt: TGTGCCACCAGCAGAATAAAGACAGGGGTTGAGCAGTACTTC
j_call: TRBJ2-7
d_call: TRBD1
clone_size: .
v_call: TRBV15

cdr3_aa: CASSFLAGSRHEQYF
cdr3_nt: TGTGCCAGCAGCTTCCTAGCGGGATCGCGCCACGAGCAGTACTTC
j_call: TRBJ2-7
d_call: TRBD2
clone_size: .
v_call: TRBV7-9

cdr3_aa: CASSLRPSGRGGTDTQYF
cdr3_nt: TGTGCCAGCAGCTTACGTCCTAGCGGGAGAGGGGGCACAGATACGCAGTATTTT
j_call: TRBJ2-3
d_call: TRBD2
clone_size: .
v_call: TRBV11-2

cdr3_aa: CASSLGGRTYEQYF
cdr3_nt: TGTGCCAGCAGCCTGGGCGGCAGGACCTACGAGCAGTACTTC
j_call: TRBJ2-7
d_call: .
clone_size: .
v_call: TRBV11-2

cdr3_aa: CASSYSKGGNEQFF
cdr3_nt: TGTGCCAGCAGTTACTCGAAGGGAGGCAATGAGCAGTTCTTC
j_call: TRBJ2-1
d_call: .
clone_size: .
v_call: TRBV6-5

cdr3_aa: CAISPLPRGNTGELFF
cdr3_nt: TGTGCCATCAGCCCGTTGCCCAGGGGAAACACCGGGGAGCTGTTTTTT
j_call: TRBJ2-2
d_call: .
clone_size: .
v_call: TRBV27

cdr3_aa: CASSAGTDPTYEQYF
cdr3_nt: TGTGCCAGCAGCGCCGGGACAGACCCTACCTACGAGCAGTACTTC
j_call: TRBJ2-7
d_call: TRBD1
clone_size: .
v_call: TRBV5-6

cdr3_aa: CSVEGLVAGELFF
cdr3_nt: TGCAGCGTTGAGGGCCTGGTGGCCGGGGAGCTGTTTTTT
j_call: TRBJ2-2
d_call: .
clone_size: .
v_call: TRBV29-1

cdr3_aa: CASRNWEETQYF
cdr3_nt: TGTGCCAGCAGGAACTGGGAAGAGACCCAGTACTTC
j_call: TRBJ2-5
d_call: .
clone_size: .
v_call: TRBV27

cdr3_aa: CASSQTGLAGGNEQYF
cdr3_nt: TGCGCCAGCAGCCAAACAGGACTAGCGGGAGGGAATGAGCAGTACTTC
j_call: TRBJ2-7
d_call: TRBD2
clone_size: .
v_call: TRBV4-3

cdr3_aa: CASSEWGGTEAFF
cdr3_nt: TGTGCCAGCAGTGAGTGGGGGGGCACTGAAGCTTTCTTT
j_call: TRBJ1-1
d_call: .
clone_size: .
v_call: TRBV2

cdr3_aa: CASSRAGELFF
cdr3_nt: TGTGCCAGCAGCCGGGCCGGGGAGCTGTTTTTT
j_call: TRBJ2-2
d_call: .
clone_size: .
v_call: TRBV11-2

cdr3_aa: CASSLRALSTDTQYF
cdr3_nt: TGTGCCAGCAGTTTGCGCGCTCTTAGCACAGATACGCAGTATTTT
j_call: TRBJ2-3
d_call: .
clone_size: .
v_call: TRBV28

cdr3_aa: CSVEGVEDRLSYNEQFF
cdr3_nt: TGCAGCGTGGAGGGGGTCGAGGACAGGCTATCCTACAATGAGCAGTTCTTC
j_call: TRBJ2-1
d_call: .
clone_size: .
v_call: TRBV29-1

cdr3_aa: CASSLLGTLTGSSYEQYF
cdr3_nt: TGTGCCAGCAGCTTGTTAGGGACCCTAACAGGGTCTTCCTACGAGCAGTACTTC
j_call: TRBJ2-7
d_call: .
clone_size: .
v_call: TRBV5-5

cdr3_aa: CASSPTGGYEQYF
cdr3_nt: TGTGCCAGCAGCCCAACAGGGGGCTACGAGCAGTACTTC
j_call: TRBJ2-7
d_call: TRBD1
clone_size: .
v_call: TRBV5-5

cdr3_aa: CASNRGGNTEAFF
cdr3_nt: TGTGCCAGCAACCGCGGCGGGAACACTGAAGCTTTCTTT
j_call: TRBJ1-1
d_call: .
clone_size: few
v_call: TRBV27

cdr3_aa: CASSQGTSGVYEQYF
cdr3_nt: TGTGCCAGCAGTCAGGGGACTAGCGGGGTCTACGAGCAGTACTTC
j_call: TRBJ2-7
d_call: TRBD2
clone_size: .
v_call: TRBV27

cdr3_aa: CASSPDRYEQYF
cdr3_nt: TGTGCCAGCAGTCCCGACAGATACGAGCAGTACTTC
j_call: TRBJ2-7
d_call: .
clone_size: once
v_call: TRBV9

cdr3_aa: CASSRRQGARPYEQYF
cdr3_nt: TGTGCCAGCAGCAGGAGGCAGGGGGCTAGGCCCTACGAGCAGTACTTC
j_call: TRBJ2-7
d_call: TRBD1
clone_size: .
v_call: TRBV7-9

cdr3_aa: CASSPDRGNTIYF
cdr3_nt: TGTGCCAGCAGCCCCGACAGGGGAAACACCATATATTTT
j_call: TRBJ1-3
d_call: .
clone_size: .
v_call: TRBV4-2

cdr3_aa: CASSSIREETQYF
cdr3_nt: TGTGCCAGCAGCTCGATCCGTGAAGAGACCCAGTACTTC
j_call: TRBJ2-5
d_call: .
clone_size: .
v_call: TRBV7-3

cdr3_aa: CASSLDYEAGLFF
cdr3_nt: TGTGCCAGCAGTTTAGACTACGAAGCGGGGCTGTTTTTT
j_call: TRBJ2-2
d_call: .
clone_size: .
v_call: TRBV28

cdr3_aa: CAWSVVPAGGRYTQYF
cdr3_nt: TGTGCCTGGAGTGTAGTGCCGGCGGGGGGGAGGTATACGCAGTATTTT
j_call: TRBJ2-3
d_call: TRBD2
clone_size: once
v_call: TRBV30

cdr3_aa: CAITLDSGEQYF
cdr3_nt: TGTGCCATCACCCTGGATAGTGGGGAGCAGTACTTC
j_call: TRBJ2-7
d_call: .
clone_size: once
v_call: TRBV10-3

cdr3_aa: CASSLVGSNQPQHF
cdr3_nt: TGTGCCAGCAGTTTAGTCGGTAGCAATCAGCCCCAGCATTTT
j_call: TRBJ1-5
d_call: .
clone_size: .
v_call: TRBV28

cdr3_aa: CASSLARGYEQYF
cdr3_nt: TGTGCCAGCAGCTTAGCGCGGGGCTACGAGCAGTACTTC
j_call: TRBJ2-7
d_call: .
clone_size: .
v_call: TRBV7-8

cdr3_aa: CASSDPGWSDEQFF
cdr3_nt: TGTGCCAGCTCTGATCCTGGGTGGAGCGATGAGCAGTTCTTC
j_call: TRBJ2-1
d_call: .
clone_size: few
v_call: TRBV9

cdr3_aa: CASSSDGDNEQFF
cdr3_nt: TGTGCCAGCAGCTCGGACGGGGACAATGAGCAGTTCTTC
j_call: TRBJ2-1
d_call: .
clone_size: .
v_call: TRBV7-9

cdr3_aa: CASSPLGTGYEQYF
cdr3_nt: TGTGCCAGCAGCCCGCTCGGGACGGGCTACGAGCAGTACTTC
j_call: TRBJ2-7
d_call: .
clone_size: .
v_call: TRBV13

cdr3_aa: CASTGGAPEAFF
cdr3_nt: TGTGCCAGTACGGGGGGCGCTCCCGAAGCTTTCTTT
j_call: TRBJ1-1
d_call: .
clone_size: .
v_call: TRBV19

cdr3_aa: CASSQDSTSTDTQYF
cdr3_nt: TGTGCCAGCAGTCAGGACAGTACTAGCACAGATACGCAGTATTTT
j_call: TRBJ2-3
d_call: .
clone_size: .
v_call: TRBV6-5

cdr3_aa: CASSPRGPSYEQYF
cdr3_nt: TGTGCCAGCAGCCCGCGGGGACCGTCCTACGAGCAGTACTTC
j_call: TRBJ2-7
d_call: .
clone_size: .
v_call: TRBV13

cdr3_aa: CASSPMKGTANTEAFF
cdr3_nt: TGTGCCAGCAGCCCCATGAAGGGCACGGCGAACACTGAAGCTTTCTTT
j_call: TRBJ1-1
d_call: .
clone_size: .
v_call: TRBV7-8

cdr3_aa: CSVEGTSGVVTGELFF
cdr3_nt: TGCAGCGTTGAGGGGACTAGCGGGGTCGTCACCGGGGAGCTGTTTTTT
j_call: TRBJ2-2
d_call: TRBD2
clone_size: .
v_call: TRBV29-1

cdr3_aa: CASSFNTGGYGYTF
cdr3_nt: TGTGCCAGCAGTTTCAACACAGGGGGCTATGGCTACACCTTC
j_call: TRBJ1-2
d_call: TRBD1
clone_size: .
v_call: TRBV28

cdr3_aa: CASSEAGSEQFF
cdr3_nt: TGTGCCAGCAGCGAGGCGGGGTCCGAGCAGTTCTTC
j_call: TRBJ2-1
d_call: .
clone_size: once
v_call: TRBV7-3

cdr3_aa: CASGYDRGGINTEAFF
cdr3_nt: TGTGCTAGTGGTTACGACAGGGGTGGAATCAACACTGAAGCTTTCTTT
j_call: TRBJ1-1
d_call: TRBD1
clone_size: once
v_call: TRBV12-5

cdr3_aa: CASPGADRTIYF
cdr3_nt: TGTGCCAGCCCGGGGGCCGACAGAACCATATATTTT
j_call: TRBJ1-3
d_call: .
clone_size: .
v_call: TRBV2

cdr3_aa: CASSLWAGGEKLFF
cdr3_nt: TGTGCCAGCAGCTTATGGGCAGGGGGAGAAAAACTGTTTTTT
j_call: TRBJ1-4
d_call: TRBD1
clone_size: .
v_call: TRBV11-2

cdr3_aa: CASSLRGRGGEKLFF
cdr3_nt: TGTGCCAGCAGCTTAAGGGGCAGGGGAGGTGAAAAACTGTTTTTT
j_call: TRBJ1-4
d_call: .
clone_size: .
v_call: TRBV11-2

cdr3_aa: CSVGTSGIYHNEQFF
cdr3_nt: TGCAGCGTTGGGACTAGCGGGATATATCACAATGAGCAGTTCTTC
j_call: TRBJ2-1
d_call: TRBD2
clone_size: .
v_call: TRBV29-1

cdr3_aa: CASSEIQGRNEQFF
cdr3_nt: TGCGCCAGCAGTGAGATACAGGGGCGGAATGAGCAGTTCTTC
j_call: TRBJ2-1
d_call: TRBD1
clone_size: .
v_call: TRBV4-1

cdr3_aa: CASSQGQRGGETQYF
cdr3_nt: TGTGCCAGCTCGCAGGGACAGCGTGGGGGGGAGACCCAGTACTTC
j_call: TRBJ2-5
d_call: .
clone_size: .
v_call: TRBV5-8

cdr3_aa: CASRSGPTQPQHF
cdr3_nt: TGTGCCAGCAGGTCGGGGCCGACGCAGCCCCAGCATTTT
j_call: TRBJ1-5
d_call: .
clone_size: .
v_call: TRBV11-2

cdr3_aa: CASSQGGHDNEQFF
cdr3_nt: TGTGCCAGCAGCCAGGGGGGACACGACAATGAGCAGTTCTTC
j_call: TRBJ2-1
d_call: .
clone_size: .
v_call: TRBV13

cdr3_aa: CASSYEGGNNEKLFF
cdr3_nt: TGCGCCAGCAGCTACGAGGGGGGTAATAATGAAAAACTGTTTTTT
j_call: TRBJ1-4
d_call: .
clone_size: .
v_call: TRBV5-1